This T cell receptor beta chain was profiled in a study of cytomegalovirus exposure and HLA in healthy donors. Notes on the study in general: Earlier analysis found most TCR beta V segments productive about 87% or about 30% of the time. Per published accounts, TCR beta sequences correctly predicted the HLA-A and HLA-B alleles of most subjects.

In regard to this clone: The antigen remains unidentified.

CDR1 LGHNA and CDR2 YNFKEQ come from the germline V gene. The CDR3 has 14 residues. V dropped 3 bases and J dropped 2 bases, with 10 bases sitting between them. Primers included in the PCR were 60 Vbeta and 13 Jbeta primers. Repertoires were generated with immunoSEQ multiplex PCR, while TCRdb's copy carries only in-frame clones and drops some. The sample consists of more than 75,000 clones, roughly 73% of them appearing once. The receptor was derived from a middle-aged woman in good health and CMV-seronegative. The chain links TRBV4-2 to TRBJ1-1; D unclear. Sample: PBMCs. CDR3: CASSQVSVNTEAFF. The CDR3, as DNA: TGTGCCAGCAGCCAGGTCTCAGTTAACACTGAAGCTTTCTTT.